This T cell receptor beta chain originates from a study of cytomegalovirus exposure and HLA in healthy donors. Overall study context: Of the donors genotyped, about 390 in all, 80% to 85% fell in the Caucasian-associated ancestry cluster.

The CDR3 covers 14 residues. Germline assignment: CDR1 ENHRY and CDR2 SYGVKD. V lost 6 bases, J lost 3 bases, and 7 bases stayed unmatched. The PCR was carried out with 60 Vbeta primers and 13 Jbeta primers. The data were produced by immunoSEQ multiplex PCR, yet TCRdb's version contains in-frame clones alone and is incomplete. The sample has roughly 140,000 clones, 72% seen once. The rearrangement uses TRBV10-3 and TRBJ1-1, with 7 nucleotides matching TRBD1. The sequence derives from a man in his forties in good health and CMV-seronegative. Source material: PBMCs. CDR3 nucleotides: TGTGCCATCAGACAAGGACAGGTCGACACTGAAGCTTTCTTT. Translating gives CAIRQGQVDTEAFF.